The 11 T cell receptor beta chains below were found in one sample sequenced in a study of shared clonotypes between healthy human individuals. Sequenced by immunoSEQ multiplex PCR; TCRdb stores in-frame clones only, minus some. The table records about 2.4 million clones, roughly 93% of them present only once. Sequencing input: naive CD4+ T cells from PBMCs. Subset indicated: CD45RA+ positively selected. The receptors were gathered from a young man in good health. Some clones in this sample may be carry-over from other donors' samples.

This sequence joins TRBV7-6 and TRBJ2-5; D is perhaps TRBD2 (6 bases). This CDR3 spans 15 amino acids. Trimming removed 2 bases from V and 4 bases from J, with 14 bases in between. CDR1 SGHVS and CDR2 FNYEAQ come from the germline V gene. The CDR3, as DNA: TGTGCCAGCAGCTTACCCGGGGGTGGGGGAGAGACCCAGTACTTC. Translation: CASSLPGGGGETQYF.

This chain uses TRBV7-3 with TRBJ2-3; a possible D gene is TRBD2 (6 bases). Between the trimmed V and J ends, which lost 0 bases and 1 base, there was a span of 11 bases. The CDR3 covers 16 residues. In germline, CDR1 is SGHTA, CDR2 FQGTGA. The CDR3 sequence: CASSLTIAAGTDTQYF. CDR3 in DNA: TGTGCCAGCAGCTTAACAATAGCGGCGGGCACAGATACGCAGTATTTT.

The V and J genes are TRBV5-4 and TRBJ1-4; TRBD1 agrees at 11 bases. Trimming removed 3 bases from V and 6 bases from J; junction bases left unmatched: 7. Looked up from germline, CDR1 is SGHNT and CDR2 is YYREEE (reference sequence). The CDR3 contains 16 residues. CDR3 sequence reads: CASSWTTGQGDEKLFF. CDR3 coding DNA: TGTGCCAGCAGCTGGACGACGGGACAGGGGGATGAAAAACTGTTTTTT.

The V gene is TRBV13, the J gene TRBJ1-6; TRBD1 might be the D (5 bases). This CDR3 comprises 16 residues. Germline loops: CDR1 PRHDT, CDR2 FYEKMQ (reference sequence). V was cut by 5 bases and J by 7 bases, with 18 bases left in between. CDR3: CASSPGLLAGNSPLHF. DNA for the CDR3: TGTGCCAGCAGCCCGGGACTCTTAGCAGGGAATTCACCCCTCCACTTT.

This CDR3 reads CASSSGTGGYNEQFF. CDR3 bases: TGCGCCAGCAGCAGTGGGACAGGGGGTTACAATGAGCAGTTCTTC. V usage is TRBV5-1 and J usage is TRBJ2-1, with TRBD1 matching 11 bases. Germline-derived CDR1 and CDR2 are SGHRS and YFSETQ. The CDR3 is 15 amino acids. Losses at the gene ends were 4 bases for V and 4 bases for J; bases not matched to a gene: 4.

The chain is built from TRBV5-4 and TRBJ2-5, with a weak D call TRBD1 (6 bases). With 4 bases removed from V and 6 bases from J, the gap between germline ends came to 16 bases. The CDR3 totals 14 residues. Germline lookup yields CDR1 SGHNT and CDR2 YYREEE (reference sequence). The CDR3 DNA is TGTGCCAGCAGCGATACAGGGACCCCTAAGACCCAGTACTTC. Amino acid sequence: CASSDTGTPKTQYF.

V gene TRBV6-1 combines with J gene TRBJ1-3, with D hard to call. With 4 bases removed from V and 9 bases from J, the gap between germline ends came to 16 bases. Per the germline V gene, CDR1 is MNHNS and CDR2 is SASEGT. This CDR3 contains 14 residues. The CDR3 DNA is TGTGCCAGCAGTGCCCGGGCCCCTACAGTCACCATATATTTT. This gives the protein CASSARAPTVTIYF.

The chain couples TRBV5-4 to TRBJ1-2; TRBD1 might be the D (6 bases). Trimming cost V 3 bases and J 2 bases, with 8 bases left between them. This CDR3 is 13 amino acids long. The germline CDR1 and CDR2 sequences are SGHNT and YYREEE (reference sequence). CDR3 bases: TGTGCCAGCAGCTGGGGGGGCAACTATGGCTACACCTTC. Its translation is CASSWGGNYGYTF.

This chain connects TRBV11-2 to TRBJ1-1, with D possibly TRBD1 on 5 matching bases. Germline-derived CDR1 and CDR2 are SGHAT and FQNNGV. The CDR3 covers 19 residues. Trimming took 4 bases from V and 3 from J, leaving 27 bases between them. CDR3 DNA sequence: TGTGCCAGCAGCTCAACCCCGGGAGGGAGTTTGGGGGGGTACACTGAAGCTTTCTTT. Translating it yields CASSSTPGGSLGGYTEAFF.

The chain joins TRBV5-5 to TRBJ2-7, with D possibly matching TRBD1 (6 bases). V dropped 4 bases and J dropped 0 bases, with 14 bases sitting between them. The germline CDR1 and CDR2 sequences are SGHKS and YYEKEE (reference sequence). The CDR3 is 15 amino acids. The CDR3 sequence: CASSQGPYSSYEQYF. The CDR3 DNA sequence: TGTGCCAGCAGCCAGGGGCCTTACAGCTCCTACGAGCAGTACTTC.

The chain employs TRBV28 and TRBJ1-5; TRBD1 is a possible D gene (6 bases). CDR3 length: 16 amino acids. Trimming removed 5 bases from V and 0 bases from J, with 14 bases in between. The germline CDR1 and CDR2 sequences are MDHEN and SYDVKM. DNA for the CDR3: TGTGCCAGCAGTCCCGGGACAACTTATAGCAATCAGCCCCAGCATTTT. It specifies CASSPGTTYSNQPQHF.